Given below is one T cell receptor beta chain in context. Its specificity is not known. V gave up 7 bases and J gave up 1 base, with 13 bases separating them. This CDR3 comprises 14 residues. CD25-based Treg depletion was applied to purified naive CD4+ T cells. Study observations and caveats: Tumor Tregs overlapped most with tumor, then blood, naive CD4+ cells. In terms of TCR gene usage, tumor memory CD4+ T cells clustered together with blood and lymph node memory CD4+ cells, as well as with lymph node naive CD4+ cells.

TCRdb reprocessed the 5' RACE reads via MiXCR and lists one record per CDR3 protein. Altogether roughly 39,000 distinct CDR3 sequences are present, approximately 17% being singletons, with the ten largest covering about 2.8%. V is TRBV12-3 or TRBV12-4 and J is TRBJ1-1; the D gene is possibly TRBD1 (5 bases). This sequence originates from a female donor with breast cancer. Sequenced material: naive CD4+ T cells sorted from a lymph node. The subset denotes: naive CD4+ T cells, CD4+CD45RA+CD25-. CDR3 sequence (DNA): TGTGCCAGCACCCCCCGGACATCGAACACTGAAGCTTTCTTT. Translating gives CASTPRTSNTEAFF.